This TCR beta chain was documented in a study of T-cell memory formation after mild COVID-19. Broader study findings: Still unconfirmed is whether the second-wave clones peaking on day 37 recognized SARS-CoV-2. The appearance of some responding clones in pre-infection memory suggested that cross-reactive memory joined.

As for this clonotype: Its specificity is not known.

CDR1 and CDR2 from the germline V gene are SGHNT and YYREEE (reference sequence). V dropped 4 bases and J dropped 8; count of bases not matched to a gene: 7. The CDR3 is 15 residues long. Via MiXCR, TCRdb re-called the 5' RACE reads, giving one row per CDR3 protein. This table has roughly 620,000 distinct CDR3 sequences, roughly 18% appearing once. This clonotype was obtained from an adult woman who had mild COVID-19 (a few samples of this study predate the infection). Cell type and time point are not known. The chain combines TRBV5-4 with TRBJ2-1; 12 bases are a match to TRBD1. The sequencing sample was made of PBMCs or a T cell subset sorted from them (not recorded which). CDR3 in amino acids: CASSRGTGGKDEQFF. The DNA for the CDR3 is TGTGCCAGCAGCCGAGGGACAGGGGGCAAGGATGAGCAGTTCTTC.